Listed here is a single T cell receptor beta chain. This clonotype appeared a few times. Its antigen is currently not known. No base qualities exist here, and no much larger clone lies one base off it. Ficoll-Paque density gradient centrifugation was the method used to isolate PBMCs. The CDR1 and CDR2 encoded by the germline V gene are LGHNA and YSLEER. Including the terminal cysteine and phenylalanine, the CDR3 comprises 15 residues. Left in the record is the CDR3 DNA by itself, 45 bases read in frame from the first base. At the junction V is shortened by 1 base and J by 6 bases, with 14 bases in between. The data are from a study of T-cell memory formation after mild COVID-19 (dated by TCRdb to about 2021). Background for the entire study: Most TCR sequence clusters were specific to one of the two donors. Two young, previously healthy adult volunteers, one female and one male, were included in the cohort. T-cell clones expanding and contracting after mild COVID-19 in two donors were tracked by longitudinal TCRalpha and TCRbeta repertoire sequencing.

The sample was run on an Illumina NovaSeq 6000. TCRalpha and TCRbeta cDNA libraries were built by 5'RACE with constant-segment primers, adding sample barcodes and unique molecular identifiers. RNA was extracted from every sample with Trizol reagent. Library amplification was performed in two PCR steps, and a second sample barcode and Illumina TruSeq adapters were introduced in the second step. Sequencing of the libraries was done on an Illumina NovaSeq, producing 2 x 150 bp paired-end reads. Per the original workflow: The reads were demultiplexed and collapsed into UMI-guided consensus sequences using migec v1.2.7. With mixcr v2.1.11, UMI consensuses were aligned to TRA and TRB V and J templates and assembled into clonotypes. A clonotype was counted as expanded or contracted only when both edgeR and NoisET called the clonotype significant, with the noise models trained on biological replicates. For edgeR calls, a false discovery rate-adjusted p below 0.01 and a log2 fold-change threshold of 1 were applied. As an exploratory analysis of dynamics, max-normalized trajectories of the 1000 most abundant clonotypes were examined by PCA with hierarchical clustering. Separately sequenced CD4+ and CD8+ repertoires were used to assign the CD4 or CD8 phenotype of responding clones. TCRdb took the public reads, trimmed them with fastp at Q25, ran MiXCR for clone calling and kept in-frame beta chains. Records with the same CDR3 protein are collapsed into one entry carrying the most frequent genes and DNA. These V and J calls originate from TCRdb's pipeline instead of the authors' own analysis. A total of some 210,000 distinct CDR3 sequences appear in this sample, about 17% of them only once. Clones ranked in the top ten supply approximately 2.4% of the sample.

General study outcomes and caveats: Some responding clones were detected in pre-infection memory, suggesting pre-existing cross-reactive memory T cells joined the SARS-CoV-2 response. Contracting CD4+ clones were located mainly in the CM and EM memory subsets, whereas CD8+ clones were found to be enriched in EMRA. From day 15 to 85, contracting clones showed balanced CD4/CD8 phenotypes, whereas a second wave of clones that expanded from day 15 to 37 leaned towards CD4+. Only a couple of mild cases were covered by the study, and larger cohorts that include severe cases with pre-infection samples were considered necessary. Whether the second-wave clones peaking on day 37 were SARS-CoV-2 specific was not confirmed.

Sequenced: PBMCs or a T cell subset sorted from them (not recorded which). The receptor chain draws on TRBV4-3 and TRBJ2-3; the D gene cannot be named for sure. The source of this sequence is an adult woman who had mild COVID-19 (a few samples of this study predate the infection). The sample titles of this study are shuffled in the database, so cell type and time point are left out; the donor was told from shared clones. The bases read TGCGCCAGCAGCCAAGCGTTACACGAGCAGGATACGCAGTATTTT. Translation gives CASSQALHEQDTQYF.